The 15 T cell receptor beta chains below were found in one sample sequenced in a study of PD-1 blockade in classical Hodgkin lymphoma. The table came from immunoSEQ multiplex PCR; TCRdb's copy has only in-frame clones and leaves some out. The top ten hold over 7.5% of the sample, which has 130,000 to 150,000 clones, approximately 72% seen once. Autologous stem cell transplantation was followed by relapse in every patient, and brentuximab vedotin exposure varied. Specimen: peripheral blood mononuclear cells (PBMCs), collected before the second cycle of nivolumab. The receptors come from a human donor with classical Hodgkin lymphoma.

This chain uses TRBV2 with TRBJ2-5; TRBD2 agrees at 12 bases. J lost 0 bases, V lost 8 bases, and 1 base had no gene match. The CDR3 extends over 14 amino acids. Germline V gives CDR1 SNHLY, CDR2 FYNNEI. This CDR3 is CASRTSGNQETQYF. In nucleotides, the CDR3 is TGTGCCAGCCGGACTAGCGGGAACCAAGAGACCCAGTACTTC.

This clone was observed a few times. This chain connects TRBV18 to TRBJ1-4; a possible D gene is TRBD1 (6 bases). CDR1 and CDR2 (germline): KGHSH, LQKENI. This CDR3 has 14 residues. V lost 3 bases, J lost 5 bases, and 10 bases lay in between. The CDR3 here is CASSPSTGNEKLFF. The CDR3 coding sequence is TGTGCCAGCTCACCTTCAACAGGGAATGAAAAACTGTTTTTT.

This clone has more than one count but fewer than ten. The rearrangement links TRBV6-5 to TRBJ1-4; D is undetermined. CDR3 length: 15 amino acids. The V end was cut by 3 bases, the J end by 0 bases, with 8 bases between. Germline V gene data show CDR1 as MNHEY and CDR2 as SVGAGI. CDR3 DNA: TGTGCCAGCAGTTATAATTTAGCAACTAATGAAAAACTGTTTTTT. Residues: CASSYNLATNEKLFF.

The CDR3 region is CASSYHPQGSTEAFF. The CDR3 bases are TGTGCCAGCAGTTACCATCCACAGGGTTCGACTGAAGCTTTCTTT. The rearrangement links TRBV6-5 to TRBJ1-1; D might be TRBD1 (6 bases). Germline-derived CDR1 and CDR2 are MNHEY and SVGAGI. Trimming left V 2 bases short and J 5 bases short, with 15 bases between. This CDR3 is built from 15 residues.

The genes are TRBV4-2 and TRBJ2-2, with D possibly being TRBD2 (6 bases). Germline CDR1 is LGHNA and CDR2 is YNFKEQ. V dropped 6 bases and J dropped 6 bases, with 14 bases sitting between them. The CDR3 consists of 14 residues. In DNA, the CDR3 is TGTGCCAGCAGGGAGGAGGGGAGGTCCGGGGAGCTGTTTTTT. Its translation: CASREEGRSGELFF.

The chain links TRBV5-4 to TRBJ2-7; D unclear. Deletions cut 2 bases from V and 2 bases from J, with 14 bases between. CDR3 length equals 15 residues. Germline CDR1 and CDR2: SGHNT and YYREEE (reference sequence). The CDR3 nucleotides read TGTGCCAGCAGCTTAGGAAGGAAAGGGACCTACGAGCAGTACTTC. The encoded protein is CASSLGRKGTYEQYF.

The gene calls are TRBV7-8 and TRBJ2-2; possible D gene TRBD2, 5 bases. This CDR3 is built from 13 residues. Looked up from germline, CDR1 is SGHVS and CDR2 is FQNEAQ. V shed 0 bases and J shed 7 bases, with 6 bases lying between them. The DNA for the CDR3 is TGTGCCAGCAGCTTAGCAGGGAGCGGGGAGCTGTTTTTT. It codes for CASSLAGSGELFF.

This rearrangement joins TRBV4-1 to TRBJ2-5; D remains unclear. Germline lookup yields CDR1 MGHRA and CDR2 YSYEKL. Trimming took 5 bases from V and 2 from J, leaving 12 bases between them. The CDR3 has 14 amino acids. DNA of the CDR3: TGCGCCAGCAGCAAAGGTCCAGCACAAGAGACCCAGTACTTC. Encoded protein: CASSKGPAQETQYF.

This clone was detected once. The chain uses TRBV12-5 and TRBJ1-1; D might be TRBD1 (5 bases). The CDR3 consists of 14 residues. Trimming shortened V by 7 bases and J by 4 bases, and 16 bases separated the two germline ends. Germline V gene data show CDR1 as LGHNT and CDR2 as FRNRAP. In nucleotides, the CDR3 is TGTGCTAGTGCTGAACAGGTACTGAGCACTGAAGCTTTCTTT. It translates to CASAEQVLSTEAFF.

The gene calls are TRBV29-1 and TRBJ1-1; tentative D call: TRBD1 (5 bases). The germline CDR1 and CDR2 sequences are SQVTM and ANQGSEA. This CDR3 region has 12 residues. Trimming removed 4 bases at V and 4 bases at J, with 10 bases between. The DNA for the CDR3 is TGCAGCGTTGGTGGGACGAGCACTGAAGCTTTCTTT. This gives the protein CSVGGTSTEAFF. Full variable domain (outside the CDR3, taken from reference TRBV29-1 and TRBJ1-1): SAVISQKPSRDICQRGTSLTIQCQVDSQVTMMFWYRQQPGQSLTLIATANQGSEATYESGFVIDKFPISRPNLTFSTLTVSNMSPEDSSIYLCSVGGTSTEAFFGQGTRLTVV.

The chain combines TRBV4-3 with TRBJ2-3, with TRBD2 matching over 8 bases. CDR3 length: 21 residues. Germline-derived CDR1 and CDR2 are LGHNA and YSLEER. The ends lost 1 base at V and 0 bases at J; junction bases unmatched: 18. The CDR3 coding sequence is TGCGCCAGCAGCCAAGGGGTGGGACTAGGGGCTTGGGGGCTTAGCACAGATACGCAGTATTTT. Its protein product is CASSQGVGLGAWGLSTDTQYF.

This rearrangement joins TRBV6-5 to TRBJ2-7, with a possible D match to TRBD1 (6 bases). This CDR3 contains 15 residues. Germline CDR1 and CDR2: MNHEY and SVGAGI. The V gene lost 5 bases and the J gene lost 4 bases, with 18 bases spanning the gap. The CDR3 spells CASSQTPQGIYEQYF. The CDR3 DNA reads as TGTGCCAGCAGTCAAACCCCACAGGGAATATACGAGCAGTACTTC.

V and J are TRBV7-3 and TRBJ2-5, with D tentatively TRBD2 (7 bases). The CDR3 runs 14 residues. Per germline, CDR1 SGHTA and CDR2 FQGTGA. V lost 5 bases, J lost 4 bases, and 14 bases lay in between. This CDR3 reads CASSKGGPGETQYF. The CDR3, as DNA: TGTGCCAGCAGCAAGGGGGGGCCCGGAGAGACCCAGTACTTC.

The genes are TRBV30 and TRBJ2-1; tentatively, D is TRBD1 (5 bases). From germline, CDR1 is GTSNPN and CDR2 SVGIG (reference sequence). The CDR3 spans 13 residues. V lost 0 bases and J lost 9, with 12 bases in between. CDR3 DNA sequence: TGTGCCTGGAGTGTTTACTGGGGCGGTGAGCAGTTCTTC. Residues: CAWSVYWGGEQFF.

This clone was seen more than once but under ten times. The rearrangement uses TRBV6-1 and TRBJ2-2; a weak D match, TRBD1 (5 bases). The V and J ends lost 5 bases and 4 bases respectively, with 8 bases between them. This CDR3 is 13 amino acids long. CDR1 is MNHNS, CDR2 SASEGT, per germline. This CDR3 is CASSPGRTGELFF. Here the CDR3 DNA reads TGTGCCAGCAGTCCAGGGCGCACCGGGGAGCTGTTTTTT.